This T cell receptor beta chain originates from a study of metastatic and nonmetastatic thyroid tumors. Original handling: A distant-metastasis classifier for papillary thyroid cancer was built using CDR3 differences across clinicopathological groups. With MiXCR, TCRdb reprocessed the PCR reads. V and J calls and clone size were set by TCRdb, not the authors. The table records 30,000 to 35,000 clones, approximately 30% of them present only once. V gave up 2 bases and J gave up 6 bases, with 9 bases separating them. The CDR3 spans 13 residues. Looked up from germline, CDR1 is SNHLY and CDR2 is FYNNEI. All patients were untreated before thyroid surgery. This clone occurred many times.

The specimen was blood. The V gene is TRBV2, the J gene TRBJ2-3; D ambiguous. This clonotype was obtained from a female donor with papillary thyroid cancer or a benign thyroid nodule (not recorded which). Some clones in this sample may be carry-over from other donors' samples. As DNA, the CDR3 is TGTGCCAGCAGTGAACGTGGGTTTGATACGCAGTATTTT. Translating gives CASSERGFDTQYF.